The 18 T cell receptor beta chains below were found in one sample sequenced in a study of blood T cell repertoires in COVID-19 (dated by TCRdb to the early 2020s). Libraries were prepared through the immunoSEQ multiplex PCR assay. This immuneACCESS table, as held by TCRdb, lists in-frame sequences with V and J called but not all clones. Of the missing ones, under half trace to an unresolved V gene in checked studies; the others have no known cause. The sample table shows roughly 69,000 clones, and around 85% are seen once. The ten largest make up less than 5.5% of the sample. The sequenced sample was peripheral blood. These TCRs come from a man over 45 with active COVID-19.

The genes are TRBV20-1 and TRBJ2-3; 8 bases map to TRBD2. The CDR3 is made up of 16 amino acids. Trimming at V came to 3 bases and at J to 2 bases, leaving 10 bases not matched to a gene. Looked up from germline, CDR1 is DFQATT and CDR2 is SNEGSKA (reference sequence). This CDR3 reads CSASRGLAGNTDTQYF. CDR3 DNA sequence: TGCAGTGCTAGTAGGGGGTTAGCGGGGAACACAGATACGCAGTATTTT.

V is TRBV29-1 and J is TRBJ2-7; D is uncertain. V gave up 1 base and J gave up 6 bases, with 13 bases separating them. The CDR3 totals 13 residues. The germline CDR1 and CDR2 sequences are SQVTM and ANQGSEA. The CDR3 is CSVEAETDFEQYF. The CDR3 nucleotides read TGCAGCGTTGAAGCCGAGACTGACTTCGAGCAGTACTTC.

Regarding this clone: Germline and junction disagree at one end, which may indicate a read error. The chain joins TRBV7-7 to TRBJ2-5, with 10 bases matching TRBD2. The germline CDR1 and CDR2 sequences are SSHAT and FNYEAQ (reference sequence). This CDR3 region has 15 residues. CDR3 amino acids: CASSSSGGVEETQYF. DNA for the CDR3: TGTGCTAGCAGCTCGAGCGGGGGGGTGGAGGAGACCCAGTACTTC.

V and J are TRBV7-2 and TRBJ2-1, with D perhaps TRBD1 (5 bases). CDR3 length: 15 amino acids. V lost 1 base to trimming and J lost 2 bases, with 9 bases between them. Germline V CDR1 and CDR2: SGHTA, FQGNSA. CDR3 sequence: CASSLEGEAYNEQFF. For the CDR3, the DNA is TGTGCCAGCAGCTTAGAAGGGGAAGCCTACAATGAGCAGTTCTTC.

This clone was detected only a few times. The chain uses TRBV11-2 and TRBJ2-2; no clear D. The ends were cut back, 5 bases at V and 1 base at J, with 11 bases in the middle. Germline CDR1 is SGHAT and CDR2 is FQNNGV. The CDR3 runs 15 residues. The CDR3 DNA is TGTGCCAGCAGCCTGCGTCCAGGGAACACCGGGGAGCTGTTTTTT. The encoded protein is CASSLRPGNTGELFF.

The chain recombines TRBV5-4 with TRBJ2-3; D is unresolved. This CDR3 is 15 amino acids long. Germline V gene data show CDR1 as SGHNT and CDR2 as YYREEE (reference sequence). The V and J ends lost 0 bases and 2 bases respectively, with 10 bases between them. In DNA form, the CDR3 reads TGTGCCAGCAGCTTGGAGCACACTACCACAGATACGCAGTATTTT. Translation gives CASSLEHTTTDTQYF.

This chain joins TRBV10-3 and TRBJ1-5, with D unresolved. With 4 bases removed from V and 4 bases from J, the gap between germline ends came to 5 bases. In germline, CDR1 is ENHRY, CDR2 SYGVKD. The CDR3 has 12 amino acids. The CDR3 sequence is CAISGTNQPQHF. As DNA, the CDR3 is TGTGCCATCAGTGGAACTAATCAGCCCCAGCATTTT.

This chain links TRBV9 with TRBJ2-1; 11 nucleotides match TRBD2. The CDR3 is 15 residues long. Per germline, CDR1 SGDLS and CDR2 YYNGEE. Trimming removed 1 base from V and 4 bases from J; junction bases left unmatched: 1. The CDR3 DNA sequence: TGTGCCAGCAGCGTAACTAGCGGGAGATACAATGAGCAGTTCTTC. Its translation is CASSVTSGRYNEQFF.

The V call is TRBV2, the J call TRBJ2-1; TRBD2 is a possible D gene (5 bases). Germline lookup yields CDR1 SNHLY and CDR2 FYNNEI. V lost 1 base to trimming and J lost 10 bases, with 11 bases between them. CDR3 size: 13 residues. The CDR3 sequence is CASSEELVREQFF. The CDR3 DNA reads as TGTGCCAGCAGTGAAGAACTAGTTCGAGAGCAGTTCTTC.

The rearrangement joins TRBV7-2 to TRBJ2-7, with D perhaps TRBD1 (5 bases). This CDR3 has 14 amino acids. Trimming cost V 5 bases and J 2 bases, with 13 bases left between them. Germline V gene lookup returns CDR1 SGHTA and CDR2 FQGNSA. The CDR3 sequence: CASSPEEGAYEQYF. CDR3 coding DNA: TGTGCCAGCAGCCCAGAGGAAGGGGCCTACGAGCAGTACTTC.

The rearrangement uses TRBV3-1 (or the pseudogene TRBV3-2) and TRBJ2-7, with 10 bases matching TRBD2. V was pared by 0 bases and J by 4 bases, with 6 bases of the junction left unmatched. Germline V gene lookup returns CDR1 LGHDT and CDR2 YNNKEL (reference sequence). The CDR3 runs to 16 residues. The CDR3 DNA is TGTGCCAGCAGCCAAGATCTACTAGCGGGATCGTACGAGCAGTACTTC. This sequence encodes CASSQDLLAGSYEQYF.

This clone was counted only a few times. The V call is TRBV5-4, the J call TRBJ2-1, with D perhaps TRBD2 (5 bases). Trimming took 2 bases from V and 3 from J, leaving 12 bases between them. Germline V gene lookup returns CDR1 SGHNT and CDR2 YYREEE (reference sequence). The CDR3 totals 15 residues. CDR3 residues: CASSFRVGSYNEQFF. The CDR3 nucleotides read TGTGCCAGCAGCTTTCGGGTTGGGAGCTACAATGAGCAGTTCTTC.

This clone appeared a few times. The genes are TRBV28 and TRBJ2-7; D gene uncertain. The germline V and J ends were trimmed by 2 bases and 5 bases, with 4 bases remaining between them. This CDR3 is 11 amino acids long. Germline-derived CDR1 and CDR2 are MDHEN and SYDVKM. The CDR3 DNA follows: TGTGCCAGCAGTTTACGGGACGAGCAGTACTTC. It codes for CASSLRDEQYF.

J is TRBJ2-1 and V is TRBV9; 7 positions agree with TRBD2. CDR3 length equals 16 residues. The V gene end was trimmed by 0 bases and the J gene end by 1 base; junction bases not matched to a gene: 4. In germline, CDR1 is SGDLS, CDR2 YYNGEE. CDR3 nucleotide sequence: TGTGCCAGCAGCGTAGTGTTCGGGGGGTCCTACAATGAGCAGTTCTTC. Protein sequence: CASSVVFGGSYNEQFF.

The chain is built from TRBV4-3 and TRBJ2-5; 10 bases are a match to TRBD1. The V segment lost 1 base and the J segment 5 bases; nucleotides outside the gene matches: 4. Germline V gene sequence: CDR1 LGHNA, CDR2 YSLEER. CDR3 length: 15 residues. CDR3 bases: TGCGCCAGCAGCCAAGGACAGGGGGCTTTTGAGACCCAGTACTTC. Amino acid sequence: CASSQGQGAFETQYF.

The rearrangement joins TRBV11-2 to TRBJ2-1; TRBD2 agrees at 7 bases. The CDR3 runs to 15 residues. The V and J ends lost 5 bases and 4 bases, in that order; junction bases with no gene match: 8. Germline assignment: CDR1 SGHAT and CDR2 FQNNGV. The CDR3 here is CASSPVMGGYNEQFF. The DNA for the CDR3 is TGTGCCAGCAGCCCCGTAATGGGGGGGTACAATGAGCAGTTCTTC.

The chain joins TRBV7-2 to TRBJ2-7; 8 bases agree with TRBD2. V was pared by 4 bases and J by 6 bases, with 5 bases of the junction left unmatched. Germline V gene sequence: CDR1 SGHTA, CDR2 FQGNSA. This CDR3 is built from 13 residues. This CDR3 reads CASSSGTRTEQYF. The CDR3 region has the DNA TGTGCCAGCAGCTCCGGGACTAGGACCGAGCAGTACTTC.

This clone was observed a handful of times. The genes are TRBV6-5 and TRBJ2-2; D remains unclear. Germline V gene data show CDR1 as MNHEY and CDR2 as SVGAGI. The CDR3 consists of 12 residues. The V and J ends lost 4 bases and 5 bases respectively, with 5 bases between them. The CDR3 DNA reads TGTGCCAGCAGTTCGTTTACCGGGGAGCTGTTTTTT. It codes for CASSSFTGELFF.